The 10 T cell receptor beta chains below were found in one sample sequenced in a study of blood T cell repertoires in COVID-19. Data came from immunoSEQ multiplex PCR; TCRdb stores just in-frame clones and leaves some out. The sample lists roughly 300,000 clones, about 86% occurring once. Sequenced: PBMCs or T cells enriched from blood (not recorded which). The source of these receptors is a middle-aged woman with acute COVID-19.

Here the CDR3 reads CASSRGQTQNTEAFF. Here the CDR3 DNA reads TGTGCCAGCTCCCGAGGACAGACACAGAACACTGAAGCTTTCTTT. The rearrangement uses TRBV18 and TRBJ1-1, with a weak D call TRBD1 (6 bases). Looked up from germline, CDR1 is KGHSH and CDR2 is LQKENI. This CDR3 spans 15 amino acids. V shed 6 bases and J shed 1 base, with 15 bases lying between them.

The chain joins TRBV7-2 to TRBJ2-7; 11 bases are shared with TRBD2. CDR1 SGHTA and CDR2 FQGNSA come from the germline V gene. V lost 5 bases, J lost 0 bases, and 3 bases stayed unmatched. The CDR3 consists of 15 residues. CDR3 in amino acids: CASSLTSGSSYEQYF. The CDR3 DNA follows: TGTGCCAGCAGCCTAACTAGCGGGAGCTCCTACGAGCAGTACTTC.

This chain links TRBV21-1 with TRBJ2-7; the table's D call, TRBD1, has no DNA check behind it. TRBV21-1 is a pseudogene. The CDR3 extends over 11 amino acids. The CDR3 DNA follows: TGTGCCAGCACCAGGGGGTACGAGCAGTACTTC. It translates to CASTRGYEQYF.

V is TRBV29-1 and J is TRBJ2-7; tentatively, D is TRBD1 (6 bases). Germline lookup yields CDR1 SQVTM and CDR2 ANQGSEA. V was pared by 6 bases and J by 4 bases, with 22 bases between. The CDR3 runs to 15 residues. The CDR3 coding sequence is TGCAGCGTCTCCTCGGGGTCCAGGGGTGAATACGAGCAGTACTTC. Residues: CSVSSGSRGEYEQYF.

The chain combines TRBV29-1 with TRBJ2-5; D unclear. V dropped 7 bases and J dropped 0 bases, with 9 bases sitting between them. Per germline, CDR1 SQVTM and CDR2 ANQGSEA. This CDR3 spans 12 amino acids. CDR3 bases: TGCAGCGCCAGTGGCCACCAAGAGACCCAGTACTTC. This codes for CSASGHQETQYF.

V and J are TRBV7-9 and TRBJ1-1; 7 bases are shared with TRBD1. The germline V gene encodes CDR1 SEHNR and CDR2 FQNEAQ (reference sequence). The CDR3 has 15 amino acids. Trimming at V came to 1 base and at J to 1 base, leaving 3 bases not matched to a gene. This CDR3 is CASSLEGTANTEAFF. CDR3 DNA sequence: TGTGCCAGCAGCTTAGAGGGGACAGCGAACACTGAAGCTTTCTTT.

CDR3 sequence (DNA): TGTGCCAGCGCCCCGGGGTTCGACTACGAGCAGTACTTC. Encoded protein: CASAPGFDYEQYF. The gene calls are TRBV7-8 and TRBJ2-7, with a tentative D call TRBD2 (5 bases). The V end was cut by 8 bases, the J end by 3 bases, with 14 bases between. Germline-derived CDR1 and CDR2 are SGHVS and FQNEAQ. The CDR3 sequence is 13 residues long.

The gene calls are TRBV10-1 and TRBJ2-7; 14 bases fit TRBD2. Germline values: CDR1 WNHNN, CDR2 SYGVQD (reference sequence). Trimming cost V 4 bases and J 4 bases; bases outside gene matches: 12. CDR3 length equals 18 residues. This chain's CDR3 is CASSGSGLAGVPAYEQYF. In DNA form, the CDR3 reads TGCGCCAGCAGTGGGTCGGGACTAGCGGGAGTCCCAGCTTACGAGCAGTACTTC.

The V call is TRBV4-2, the J call TRBJ1-2; D might be TRBD1 (6 bases). Trimming took 3 bases from V and 8 from J, leaving 10 bases between them. The CDR3 has 12 amino acids. Germline V gene sequence: CDR1 LGHNA, CDR2 YNFKEQ. The CDR3: CASSQTGRGYTF. CDR3 DNA: TGTGCCAGCAGCCAGACAGGTCGCGGCTACACCTTC.

The chain couples TRBV6-6 to TRBJ2-5; no reliable D call. Trimming took 6 bases from V and 4 from J, leaving 3 bases between them. Germline CDR1 is MNHNY and CDR2 is SVGAGI (reference sequence). This CDR3 comprises 10 residues. The CDR3 coding sequence is TGTGCCAGCAGCGGAGAGACCCAGTACTTC. This codes for CASSGETQYF.